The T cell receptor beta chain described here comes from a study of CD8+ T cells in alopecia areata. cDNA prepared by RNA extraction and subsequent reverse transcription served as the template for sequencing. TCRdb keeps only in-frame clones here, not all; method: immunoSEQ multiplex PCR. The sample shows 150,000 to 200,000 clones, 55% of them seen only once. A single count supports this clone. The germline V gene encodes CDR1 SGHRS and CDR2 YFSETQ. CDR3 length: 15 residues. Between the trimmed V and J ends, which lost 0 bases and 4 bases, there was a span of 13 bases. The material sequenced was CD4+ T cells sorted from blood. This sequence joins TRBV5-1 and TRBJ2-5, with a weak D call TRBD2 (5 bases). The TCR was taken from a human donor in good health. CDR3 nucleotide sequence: TGCGCCAGCAGCTTGGTGGGCACCGGAGGAGAGACCCAGTACTTC. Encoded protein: CASSLVGTGGETQYF.